What follows is one T cell receptor beta chain and its context. This clonotype has ten or more counts. This receptor's antigen is unknown. One base away there is no much larger clone; base qualities are not given. This sample was sequenced with an Illumina HiSeq 1500. TCRdb reran the public reads through fastp at Q25 and MiXCR, keeping productive beta chains. Each record represents a unique CDR3 protein, reported with the most common genes and DNA among its rows. This sample comprises nearly 450,000 distinct CDR3 sequences, approximately 32% of them detected only once. Approximately 14% of the sample rests with the top ten. The source of the sample is a study of T cell repertoires in cytomegalovirus infection (dated by TCRdb to about 2019). About the full investigation: Because public TCR beta signatures pointed to carriage of CMV infection together with the matching HLA type, the HLA type of each donor mattered for the analysis. The research as a whole found: Carriers of CMV infection plus the relevant HLA type were discriminated by the cumulative frequency of public TCR beta family members in the study cohort and in an independent roughly 340-donor cohort. In the ex vivo response, HLA-C-restricted CMV-specific TCR beta clonotypes were dominant, and in two of eight donors the single most frequent clonotype came from this HLA-C-restricted group.

The source is a human donor in good health (CMV status not recorded). Some clones in this sample may be carry-over from other donors' samples. Sequenced: PBMCs.

The sequence in DNA is TGTGCCAGCAGTTACTCGCGGGAAGGCTATGGCTACACCTTC. Protein translation: CASSYSREGYGYTF. Rearrangement joined TRBV6-5 to TRBJ1-2; the D gene cannot be named for sure. Including the terminal cysteine and phenylalanine, the CDR3 comprises 14 residues. Only the CDR3 part of the read is kept: 42 bases, read in frame from the first base. Looking up the germline V gene yields CDR1 MNHEY and CDR2 SVGAGI. V gives up 0 bases and J gives up 4 bases, and the segment between their germline ends measures 9 bases.